These 10 T cell receptor beta chains were all obtained from the same sample, sequenced in a study of CD8+ T cells in alopecia areata. As part of sample collection, lesional scalp punch biopsies and peripheral blood were taken from alopecia areata patients. In each case, RNA was isolated and then reverse transcribed into cDNA as the sequencing template. Libraries were prepared by immunoSEQ multiplex PCR; TCRdb keeps only in-frame clonotypes and omits some of them. This repertoire shows 11,000 or so clones, roughly 57% found once; its top ten account for about 14%. The sequenced material came from skin. These receptor sequences come from a human donor with alopecia areata.

The V call is TRBV4-1, the J call TRBJ1-2, with a tentative D call TRBD1 (6 bases). With 5 bases removed from V and 2 bases from J, the gap between germline ends came to 15 bases. CDR3 size: 15 residues. Germline CDR1 is MGHRA and CDR2 is YSYEKL. This CDR3 reads CASSSDRIINYGYTF. CDR3 DNA sequence: TGCGCCAGCAGCTCCGACAGGATCATAAACTATGGCTACACCTTC.

This rearrangement joins TRBV7-2 to TRBJ2-1, with D possibly being TRBD1 or TRBD2 (6 bases each). The CDR3 loop spans 14 amino acids. CDR1 SGHTA and CDR2 FQGNSA come from the germline V gene. V lost 1 base and J 5 bases, leaving 9 bases between the germline ends. The CDR3 loop reads CASSLGGANNEQFF. The CDR3 DNA is TGTGCCAGCAGCTTAGGGGGGGCTAACAATGAGCAGTTCTTC.

The CDR3 sequence is CASSLRNLNTEAFF. Written as DNA, the CDR3 is TGTGCCAGCAGCTTAAGAAATTTGAACACTGAAGCTTTCTTT. The rearrangement joins TRBV7-2 to TRBJ1-1, with D uncertain. CDR1 and CDR2 from the germline V gene are SGHTA and FQGNSA. The CDR3 has 14 residues. V gave up 2 bases and J gave up 0 bases, with 7 bases separating them.

This chain uses TRBV5-4 with TRBJ2-5, with a tentative D call TRBD1 (6 bases). Germline CDR1 reads SGHNT; CDR2 reads YYREEE (reference sequence). The CDR3 is 13 amino acids. Trimming left V 9 bases short and J 10 bases short, with 22 bases between. In DNA form, the CDR3 reads TGTGCCACCCACCGGGACACAGCTGGAGGCCAGTACTTC. Its translation is CATHRDTAGGQYF. The full variable domain, in which reference TRBV5-4 and TRBJ2-5 provide the parts outside the CDR3, is ETGVTQSPTHLIKTRGQQVTLRCSSQSGHNTVSWYQQALGQGPQFIFQYYREEENGRGNFPPRFSGLQFPNYSSELNVNALELDDSALYLCATHRDTAGGQYFGPGTRLLVL.

The chain employs TRBV2 and TRBJ2-7, with D tentatively TRBD1 (5 bases). V dropped 6 bases and J dropped 6 bases, with 15 bases sitting between them. The germline CDR1 and CDR2 sequences are SNHLY and FYNNEI. The CDR3 is made up of 13 amino acids. CDR3 nucleotide sequence: TGTGCCAGCAGGCCCGAAGACAGATTCGAGCAGTACTTC. This sequence encodes CASRPEDRFEQYF.

The CDR3 reads CASTRGTNEKLFF. The CDR3 DNA follows: TGTGCCAGCACCAGGGGAACTAATGAAAAACTGTTTTTT. This sequence joins TRBV6-5 and TRBJ1-4; TRBD1 is a possible D gene (6 bases). Trimming removed 7 bases at V and 1 base at J, with 7 bases between. The CDR3 loop spans 13 amino acids. Germline V CDR1 and CDR2: MNHEY, SVGAGI.

The CDR3 DNA reads as TGTGCCAGCTGGACAGCCCCGAACACCGGGGAGCTGTTTTTT. Its protein is CASWTAPNTGELFF. This chain joins TRBV28 and TRBJ2-2; weak D call: TRBD1 (6 bases). V was pared by 8 bases and J by 0 bases, with 10 bases between. Germline V gene lookup returns CDR1 MDHEN and CDR2 SYDVKM. The CDR3 length is 14 residues. Based on the CDR3 plus reference TRBV28 and TRBJ2-2, the full variable domain is DVKVTQSSRYLVKRTGEKVFLECVQDMDHENMFWYRQDPGLGLRLIYFSYDVKMKEKGDIPEGYSVSREKKERFSLILESASTNQTSMYLCASWTAPNTGELFFGEGSRLTVL.

The chain joins TRBV5-1 to TRBJ2-7; D not certain. The V gene lost 0 bases and the J gene lost 0 bases, with 7 bases spanning the gap. Germline values: CDR1 SGHRS, CDR2 YFSETQ. The CDR3 runs 14 residues. The CDR3 loop is CASSLGPSSYEQYF. CDR3 DNA sequence: TGCGCCAGCAGCTTGGGGCCGAGCTCCTACGAGCAGTACTTC.

The gene calls are TRBV30 and TRBJ1-5, with 8 positions matching TRBD1. CDR1 and CDR2 (germline): GTSNPN, SVGIG (reference sequence). This CDR3 has 18 amino acids. J lost 0 bases, V lost 3 bases, and 13 bases had no gene match. CDR3 sequence reads: CAWSAGQGSGYSNQPQHF. CDR3 nucleotides: TGTGCCTGGAGCGCTGGACAGGGCTCCGGTTATAGCAATCAGCCCCAGCATTTT.

This clone appeared a few times. The chain is built from TRBV9 and TRBJ1-3; D perhaps matches TRBD1 (5 bases). The CDR3 runs to 14 residues. Trimming took 4 bases from V and 8 from J, leaving 16 bases between them. The germline gives CDR1 SGDLS, CDR2 YYNGEE. The CDR3, as DNA: TGTGCCAGCAGCCCTCGGAAAGGGGAGTACACCATATATTTT. It is translated as CASSPRKGEYTIYF.